This TCR beta chain was recovered during a study of cytomegalovirus exposure and HLA in healthy donors (dated by TCRdb to about 2017). Context from the whole study: According to an earlier analysis of several hundred of the donors, 150 million to 200 million T cells yielded 117 million unique TCR beta sequences and more than 250 Gb of sequence data. The study used immunosequencing to profile the T cell repertoires of several hundred subjects and linked those repertoires to cytomegalovirus serostatus. An earlier analysis of around 580 of the donors used high-throughput TCR beta sequencing to judge whether each TCR beta V gene segment behaved as functional or pseudogenic. Across about 370 genotyped donors of the cohort, an average of about 250,000 unique TCR beta nucleotide sequences per donor were sequenced, and roughly 18% of those sequences were non-productive. In a later analysis, previously published TCR beta repertoires from hundreds of donors were re-analyzed and high-resolution HLA genotyping was added so that TCR occurrence patterns could be studied. Donor age, sex, ethnicity and CMV serostatus were compiled together with the repertoire data. Of the roughly 390 genotyped donors, over 80% were placed in the genetic ancestry cluster associated with self-reported Caucasian donors. The number of donors typed differed by locus, with about 629-630 for A, B, C, DRB1 and DQB1, roughly 520 for DQA1, about 610 for DPA1, and about 450 for DPB1. A separate validation cohort of 100 to 150 different subjects was used in addition to the 666-subject first cohort. Every discovery cohort repertoire had been produced on one sequencing platform. Rather than drawing on any new phenotypic data, the later analysis identified candidate immune exposures from TCR beta sequences and the way those sequences occurred across donors. To predict cytomegalovirus infection status, the study combined high-throughput TCR immunosequencing, statistical association of individual TCRs with disease status, and machine learning. About 280 gigabases of sequencing data and around 90 million unique TCR sequences made up an early release that covered some 640 HLA-typed donors. In a later genetic analysis, genome-wide SNP genotypes for 398 of the 666 donors were used, and that subset was treated as a discovery cohort. Roughly 5 DR-DQ haplotypes were handled as single units for association and clustering, since linkage in the cohort was strong. Both class I and class II loci were covered by HLA typing, at four-digit resolution. The study was designed to test whether signatures of past pathogen exposure could be identified by cataloging public T cell receptors.

The cohort comprised 666 healthy bone marrow donors. All cohort members were sampled while nominally healthy, although unrecorded immune exposures were likely present. The donor was CMV seronegative and belonged to the group of 350 to 400 seronegative cohort members. Each donor provided a peripheral blood sample, and peripheral blood mononuclear cells were used for TCR beta sequencing. The Qiagen DNeasy Blood Extraction Kit was used to extract genomic DNA from the blood cell samples. The library was built by means of the immunoSEQ multiplex PCR assay. For the multiplex PCR, a mixture combining 60 forward primers for TCR Vbeta segments and 13 reverse primers for TCR Jbeta segments was used. A multiplex PCR assay on genomic DNA amplified the CDR3 region of rearranged TCR beta genes. Amplified TCR beta libraries were sequenced as 87-base-pair reads on the Illumina HiSeq System. The source study handled its data this way. A later analysis counted approximately 74 million unique TCR beta chains across the 550 to 700 repertoires, and some 12 million of these chains were shared by at least two donors. Raw reads were error-corrected and collapsed into unique sequences with a nearest-neighbor algorithm that merged closely related sequences to remove PCR and sequencing errors. To assign V, D and J gene segments, CDR3 sequences were aligned to IMGT reference sequences. For a sequence to be retained, at least a six-nucleotide match to both a V gene segment and a J gene segment was required. A rearrangement was called productive if the CDR3 had no stop codons and remained in frame with V and J, and every other rearrangement was called non-productive. CDR3 was defined according to IMGT convention as the region running from the second conserved V-encoded cysteine to the conserved J-encoded phenylalanine. In an earlier analysis of roughly 610 of the donors, sequences lacking an unambiguous match to a single V gene segment were excluded. In an earlier analysis of around 590 of the donors, a V segment was called functional when productive rearrangements were above 56.7%, and segregating when the standard deviation between donors exceeded 5%. To diagnose cytomegalovirus status from the catalog of TCR beta chain sequences, a statistical classification framework was built. V and J gene assignment, in a later analysis, came from comparing TCR nucleotide sequences with IMGT/GENE-DB human TR gene sequences. A later analysis assigned CDR3 sequences and most-parsimonious VDJ recombination scenarios with the TCRdist pipeline. In a later analysis, each TCR beta chain was defined by its CDR3 amino acid sequence together with its V-gene family, and reads without a unique V-gene family were excluded. A later analysis removed 550 to 700 highly shared, low-generation-probability nucleotide sequences to deal with suspected cross-contamination and a sequencing artifact. For each public chain, a later analysis derived a clonal expansion index from normalized ranks of inferred template counts within each repertoire. In a later analysis, generation probabilities were computed using a VDJ recombination model fitted to out-of-frame rearrangements, and the results were checked against IGoR. In a later analysis, TCR-TCR, TCR-HLA and TCR-CMV co-occurrence was scored with hypergeometric tests, and a repertoire-size bias correction was applied to TCR pairs. In a later analysis, false discovery rates were estimated by permuting HLA or CMV assignments 20 times. In a later analysis, co-occurring TCRs were grouped with DBSCAN, and TCRdist sequence similarity was added when clustering was performed within HLA-allele-positive subsets. Co-occurrence clustering excluded repertoires with fewer than 30,000 or more than 120,000 public chains, plus five with anomalous nucleotide sharing. Here the immuneACCESS table is served through TCRdb, limited to in-frame sequences with V and J called. Missing clones are a known gap in these copies; in checked studies unresolved V genes cover under half, and the rest lacks a known reason. V and J calls and clone size come straight from that table; D and trimming were deduced from the DNA. The sample table lists fewer than 200,000 clones, around four fifths of them with a count of one. The leading ten clones occupy roughly 2% of the sample.

Remarks on this clone: Its antigen specificity is not known. Base qualities were left out, and no much larger clone turns up one base away.

Here is what the overall study found, with its caveats: Across donors, most TCR sequences were observed very rarely, whereas some public TCRs were present in many individuals. Some IMGT-functional V segments, including TRBV6-2 and TRBV6-3, could not be distinguished by the 87-base-pair reads and were therefore excluded. A later genetic analysis reported fewer N-insertions in productive TCRs among donors in an Asian-associated ancestry cluster than the roughly 720-donor mean. Over 15 rarely observed V segments, including chromosome 9 orphons, were excluded from the earlier analysis of approximately 500 of the donors because counts were too low. Most CMV-associated TCR beta chains appeared to be HLA-restricted in a later analysis, and the HLA associations seemed to be driven largely by CMV exposure. The cohort was sequenced for TCR beta chains only, and without alpha or paired-chain data the features that could be detected were limited. Assigning TCR associations to individual alleles was difficult when HLA alleles, especially DR and DQ, strongly co-occurred. The authors suggested that the approach could potentially be extended to other disease states and immunological phenotypes. Cytomegalovirus status was reported to be diagnosed by the classifier with high specificity and sensitivity in both the original and validation cohorts. A further reported finding was that TCR beta sequences accurately predicted the HLA-A and HLA-B alleles for most subjects in the first cohort. Correlated functional status among segregating V segments might be attributable to linkage disequilibrium, but an unknown experimental factor could not be ruled out. In a later analysis, TCR association rates were found to vary across HLA loci, with the most associated TCRs seen for DRB1 alleles and the fewest for HLA-C alleles. Because HLA typing was missing for some donors at each locus, association tests included only the typed subset. In the study, around 160 TCR beta chains were listed as associated with cytomegalovirus. In vitro tests confirmed that a few of the cytomegalovirus-associated TCR beta chains recognize cytomegalovirus antigens. Presence/absence analyses assumed roughly uniform sequencing depth across donors, an assumption that may not hold. V-gene and J-gene trimming of TCR beta chains was associated with a missense DCLRE1C variant in a later genetic analysis, and the association was replicated in an independent cohort. An earlier analysis of approximately 570 of the donors showed that most TCR beta V segments appeared in productive rearrangements either about 87% or about 30% of the time, which broadly matched IMGT annotations. A later analysis associated some 17,000 TCR beta sequences with specific HLA alleles at a false discovery rate of 0.05. According to a later analysis, parvovirus B19, influenza, CMV and Epstein-Barr virus appeared linked to several top co-occurrence clusters. A cluster of highly shared sequence variants was judged likely to be a technical artifact of the sequencing pipeline. Compared with equally common non-associated chains, HLA-associated TCR beta chains in a later analysis were more clonally expanded and had lower generation probabilities. The only immune exposure information available for the cohort was CMV serostatus.

According to the germline V gene, CDR1 reads KGHSH and CDR2 reads LQKENI. The CDR3 has 13 amino acids, counting the end cysteine and phenylalanine. Only CDR3 DNA remains: 39 bases, in frame from the first base. V and J are truncated by 3 bases and 5 bases respectively, leaving an intervening sequence of 10 bases. Sequences were obtained from PBMCs. The sequence links TRBV18 to TRBJ1-1; D gene: possibly TRBD1, on 6 matching bases. The receptor was derived from a female donor in good health and CMV-seronegative. This receptor carries the CDR3 CASSPQGQTEAFF. The DNA sequence follows: TGTGCCAGCTCACCTCAAGGACAGACTGAAGCTTTCTTT.